This T cell receptor (beta chain) was observed in a study of T cell responses to AZD1222 COVID-19 vaccine. The table came from immunoSEQ multiplex PCR; TCRdb's copy has only in-frame clones and leaves some out. The sample includes around 130,000 clones, about 90% seen only once; the top ten take under 2%. Germline CDR1 SGHVS, CDR2 FNYEAQ. The J segment lost 11 bases and the V segment lost 1 base, leaving 11 bases of the junction unmatched. The CDR3 loop spans 15 amino acids. The V gene is TRBV7-6, the J gene TRBJ1-1, with 9 bases matching TRBD1. The receptor was derived from an adult who received the AZD1222 COVID-19 vaccine. This specimen was peripheral blood, taken 28 days after the second AZD1222 dose. The CDR3 loop is CASSLEDRGTMRAFF. CDR3 DNA: TGTGCCAGCAGCTTAGAGGACAGGGGTACAATGAGGGCTTTCTTT.